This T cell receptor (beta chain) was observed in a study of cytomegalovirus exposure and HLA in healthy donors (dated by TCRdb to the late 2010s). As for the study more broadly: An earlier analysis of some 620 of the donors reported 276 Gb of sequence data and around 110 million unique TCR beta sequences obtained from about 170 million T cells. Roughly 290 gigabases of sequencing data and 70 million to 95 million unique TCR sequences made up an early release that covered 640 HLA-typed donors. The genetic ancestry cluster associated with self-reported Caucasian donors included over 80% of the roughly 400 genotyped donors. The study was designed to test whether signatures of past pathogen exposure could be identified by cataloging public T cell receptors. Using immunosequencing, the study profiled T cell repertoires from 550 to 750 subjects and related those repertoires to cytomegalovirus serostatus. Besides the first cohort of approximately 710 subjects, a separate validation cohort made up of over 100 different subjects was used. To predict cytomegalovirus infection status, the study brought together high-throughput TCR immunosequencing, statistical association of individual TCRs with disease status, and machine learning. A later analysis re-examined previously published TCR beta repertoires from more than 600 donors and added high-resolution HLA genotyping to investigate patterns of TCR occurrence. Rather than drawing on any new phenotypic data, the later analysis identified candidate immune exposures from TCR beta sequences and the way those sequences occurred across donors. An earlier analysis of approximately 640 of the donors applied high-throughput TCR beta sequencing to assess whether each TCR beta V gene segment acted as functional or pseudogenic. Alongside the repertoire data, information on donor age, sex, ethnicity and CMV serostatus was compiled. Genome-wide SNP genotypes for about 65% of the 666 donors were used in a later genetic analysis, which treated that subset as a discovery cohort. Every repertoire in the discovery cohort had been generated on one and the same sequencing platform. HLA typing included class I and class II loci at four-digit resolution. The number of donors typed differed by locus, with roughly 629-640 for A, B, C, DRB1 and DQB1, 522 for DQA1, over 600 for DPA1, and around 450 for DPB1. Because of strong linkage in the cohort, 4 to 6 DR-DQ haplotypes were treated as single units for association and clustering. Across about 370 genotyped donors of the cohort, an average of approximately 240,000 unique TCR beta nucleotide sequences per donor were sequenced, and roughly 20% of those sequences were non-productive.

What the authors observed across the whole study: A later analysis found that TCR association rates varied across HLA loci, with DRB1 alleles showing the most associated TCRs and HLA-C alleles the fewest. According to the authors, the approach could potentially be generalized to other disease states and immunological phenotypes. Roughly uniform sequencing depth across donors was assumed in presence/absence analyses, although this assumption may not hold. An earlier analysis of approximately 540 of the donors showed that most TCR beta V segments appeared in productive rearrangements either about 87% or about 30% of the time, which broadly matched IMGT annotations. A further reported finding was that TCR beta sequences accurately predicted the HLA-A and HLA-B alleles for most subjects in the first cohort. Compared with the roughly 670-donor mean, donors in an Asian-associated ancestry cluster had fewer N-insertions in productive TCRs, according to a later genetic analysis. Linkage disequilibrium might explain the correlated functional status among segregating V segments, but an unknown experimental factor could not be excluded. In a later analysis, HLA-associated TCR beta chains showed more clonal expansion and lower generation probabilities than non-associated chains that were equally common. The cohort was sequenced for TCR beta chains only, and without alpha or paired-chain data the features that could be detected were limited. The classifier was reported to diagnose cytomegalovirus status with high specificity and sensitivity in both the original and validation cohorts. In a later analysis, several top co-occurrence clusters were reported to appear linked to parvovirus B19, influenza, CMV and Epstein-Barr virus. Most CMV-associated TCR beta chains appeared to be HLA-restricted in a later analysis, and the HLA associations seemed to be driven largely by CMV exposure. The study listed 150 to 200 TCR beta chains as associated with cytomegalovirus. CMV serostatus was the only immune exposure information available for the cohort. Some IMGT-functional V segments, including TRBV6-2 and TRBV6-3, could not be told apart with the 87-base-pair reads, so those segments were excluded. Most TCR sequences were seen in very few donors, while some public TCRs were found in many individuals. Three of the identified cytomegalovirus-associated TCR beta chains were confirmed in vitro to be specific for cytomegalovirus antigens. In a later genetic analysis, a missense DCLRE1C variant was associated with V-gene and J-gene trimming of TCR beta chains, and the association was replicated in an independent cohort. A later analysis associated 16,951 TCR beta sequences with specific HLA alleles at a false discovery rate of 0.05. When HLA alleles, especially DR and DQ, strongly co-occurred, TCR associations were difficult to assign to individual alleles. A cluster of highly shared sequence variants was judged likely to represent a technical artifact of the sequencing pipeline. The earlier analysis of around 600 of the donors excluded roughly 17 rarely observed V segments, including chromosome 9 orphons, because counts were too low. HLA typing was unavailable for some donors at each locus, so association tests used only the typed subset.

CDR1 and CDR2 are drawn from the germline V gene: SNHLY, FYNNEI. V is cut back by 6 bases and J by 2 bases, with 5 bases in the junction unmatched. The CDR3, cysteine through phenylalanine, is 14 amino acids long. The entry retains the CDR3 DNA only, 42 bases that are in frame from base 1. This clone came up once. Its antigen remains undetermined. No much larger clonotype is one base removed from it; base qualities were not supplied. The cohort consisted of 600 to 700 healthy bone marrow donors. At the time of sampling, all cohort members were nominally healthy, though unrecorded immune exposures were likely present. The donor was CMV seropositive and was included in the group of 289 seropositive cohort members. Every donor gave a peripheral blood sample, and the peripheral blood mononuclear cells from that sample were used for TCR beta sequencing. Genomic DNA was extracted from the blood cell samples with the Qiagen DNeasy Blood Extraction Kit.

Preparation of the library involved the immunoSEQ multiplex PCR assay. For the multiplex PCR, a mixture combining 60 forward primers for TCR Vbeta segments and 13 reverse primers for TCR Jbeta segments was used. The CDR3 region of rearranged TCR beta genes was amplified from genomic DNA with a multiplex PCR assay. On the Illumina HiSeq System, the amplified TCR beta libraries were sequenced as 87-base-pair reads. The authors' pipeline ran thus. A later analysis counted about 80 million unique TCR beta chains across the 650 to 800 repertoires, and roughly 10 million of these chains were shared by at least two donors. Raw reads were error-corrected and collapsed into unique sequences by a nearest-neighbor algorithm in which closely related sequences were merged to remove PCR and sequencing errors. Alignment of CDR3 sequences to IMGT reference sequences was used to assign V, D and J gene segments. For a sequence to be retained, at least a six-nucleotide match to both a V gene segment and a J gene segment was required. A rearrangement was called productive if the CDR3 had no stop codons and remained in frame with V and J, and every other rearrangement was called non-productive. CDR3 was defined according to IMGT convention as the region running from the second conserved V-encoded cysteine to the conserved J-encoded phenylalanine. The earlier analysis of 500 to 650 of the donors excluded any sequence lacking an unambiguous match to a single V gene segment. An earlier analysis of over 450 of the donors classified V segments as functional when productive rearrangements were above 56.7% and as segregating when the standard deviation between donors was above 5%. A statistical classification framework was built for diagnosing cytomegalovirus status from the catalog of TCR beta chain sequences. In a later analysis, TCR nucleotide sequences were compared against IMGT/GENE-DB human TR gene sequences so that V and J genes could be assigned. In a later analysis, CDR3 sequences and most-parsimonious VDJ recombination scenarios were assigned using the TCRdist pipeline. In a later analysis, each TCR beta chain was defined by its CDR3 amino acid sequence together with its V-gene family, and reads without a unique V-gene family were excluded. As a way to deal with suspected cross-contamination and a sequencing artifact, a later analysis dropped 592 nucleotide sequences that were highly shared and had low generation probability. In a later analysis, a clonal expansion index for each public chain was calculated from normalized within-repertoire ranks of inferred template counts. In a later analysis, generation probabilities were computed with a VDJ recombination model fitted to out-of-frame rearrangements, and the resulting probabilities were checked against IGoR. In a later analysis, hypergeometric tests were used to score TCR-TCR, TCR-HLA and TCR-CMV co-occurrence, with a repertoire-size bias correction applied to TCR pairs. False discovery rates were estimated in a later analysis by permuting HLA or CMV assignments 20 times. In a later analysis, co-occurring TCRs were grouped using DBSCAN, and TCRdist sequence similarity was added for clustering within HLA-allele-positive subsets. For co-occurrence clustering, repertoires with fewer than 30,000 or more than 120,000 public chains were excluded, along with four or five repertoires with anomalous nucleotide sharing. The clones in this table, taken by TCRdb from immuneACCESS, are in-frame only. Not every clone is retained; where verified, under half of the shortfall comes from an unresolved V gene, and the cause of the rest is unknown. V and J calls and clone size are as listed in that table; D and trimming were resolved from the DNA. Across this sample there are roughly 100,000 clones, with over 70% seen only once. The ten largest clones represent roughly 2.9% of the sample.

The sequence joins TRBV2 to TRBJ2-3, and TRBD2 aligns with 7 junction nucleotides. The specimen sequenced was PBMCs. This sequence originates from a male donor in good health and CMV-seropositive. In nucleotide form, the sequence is TGTGCCAGCAGAGTCAGCGGGAACACAGATACGCAGTATTTT. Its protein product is CASRVSGNTDTQYF.